A selection of T cell receptor beta chains follows, all from one sample in a study of breast tumors, draining lymph nodes, adjacent tissues. Each CDR3 protein gets one entry after TCRdb re-called the multiplex PCR reads with MiXCR. The data show 150,000 to 200,000 distinct CDR3 sequences, 33% seen once. The sequenced material came from axillary lymph node tissue. These receptors were collected from a female donor with breast cancer. Some clones in this sample may be carry-over from other donors' samples. The conserved cysteine and the conserved F or W are not part of the CDR3 here.

j_gene	v_gene	CDR3aa
TRBJ2-2	TRBV29-1	STSASDRVNTGELF
TRBJ2-7	TRBV29-1	SQGQADSYEQY
TRBJ1-2	TRBV20-1	SEPGQGDGYT
TRBJ1-4	TRBV2	ASSRTPRDEKLF
TRBJ1-2	TRBV30	AWSVRRVSGYT
TRBJ1-6	TRBV12-3/TRBV12-4	ASRIDNSPLH
TRBJ2-1	TRBV2	ASSGTSGGYNEQF
TRBJ1-1	TRBV6-5	ASSQGRTTMNTEAF
TRBJ2-2	TRBV7-2	ASSIQGGLNTGELF
TRBJ2-3	TRBV19	ASSLRDRFFTQY
TRBJ1-2	TRBV25-1	ASSDRGTYYGYT
TRBJ2-7	TRBV7-8	ASSSVSGTTYEQH
TRBJ2-3	TRBV5-1	ASSTTSGTPQGAVGSTDTQY
TRBJ2-2	TRBV12-3/TRBV12-4	ASSFFDTGELF
TRBJ2-2	TRBV6-1	ASGENTGELF
TRBJ1-2	TRBV2	ASSASGTGGYGYT
TRBJ1-2	TRBV12-3/TRBV12-4	ASSSGTNGYT
TRBJ2-7	TRBV20-1	SARPARGTYEQY
TRBJ2-3	TRBV5-4	ASSLGKGRADTQY
TRBJ2-7	TRBV11-2	ASSLDLDSTYEQY
TRBJ2-3	TRBV11-3	ASSSPFSDRGQAGTDTQY
TRBJ2-7	TRBV2	ASSRRGLDYEQY
TRBJ1-1	TRBV12-3/TRBV12-4	ASSLTAMNTEAF
TRBJ1-2	TRBV20-1	SAREEGGQRGGYT
TRBJ1-3	TRBV7-9	ASSYRGDTIY
TRBJ2-5	TRBV7-2	ASSLVPGSDQY
TRBJ1-5	TRBV24-1	ATSDLSNQPQH
TRBJ2-5	TRBV7-6	ASSSGYRAVGTQY
TRBJ2-1	TRBV2	ATTLETDEQF
TRBJ2-7	TRBV6-5	ASSHGTSGDEQY
TRBJ1-2	TRBV20-1	SASGLAGGGYT
TRBJ2-1	TRBV11-3	ASSPPGGYRAGGSYNEQF
TRBJ1-4	TRBV2	ASSLRDREGEKLF
TRBJ1-2	TRBV7-8	ASSPANQGVGGYP
TRBJ1-2	TRBV20-1	SARGHLEFGYT
TRBJ2-3	TRBV7-2	ASSLGLASYTQY
TRBJ2-3	TRBV20-1	SAHRGGRAAGTERFGTNTDTQY
TRBJ1-1	TRBV7-2	ASSLVFENTEAF
TRBJ1-5	TRBV4-1	ASSQDIGRVLPQH
TRBJ2-3	TRBV6-6	ASSHSNLAGRLGDTQY
TRBJ2-7	TRBV10-3	AISEADATEQY